Listed below are T cell receptor beta chains from one sample, sequenced in a study of CD8 T cells in ankylosing spondylitis. TCRdb used MiXCR to reprocess the 5' RACE reads, holding one entry per CDR3 protein. The data hold approximately 38,000 distinct CDR3 sequences, with 2.7% observed a single time. Source material: blood, either unsorted or a sorted T cell fraction (not recorded which). These receptors were collected from a male donor with ankylosing spondylitis or in good health (not recorded which). CDR3s include the opening cysteine and the closing phenylalanine or tryptophan. The order of the fields is V gene, clone size, CDR3 length, J gene, D gene, CDR3 protein, CDR3 DNA. A D gene is named only where the DNA matches it firmly. Some rows have no size entry. The others give once, few or many, or a class for an expanded clone.

v_gene: TRBV9; abundance: many; len: 15; j_gene: TRBJ1-5; d_gene: TRBD1; CDR3aa: CASSQGGMRDQPQHF; CDR3nt: TGTGCCAGCAGCCAGGGGGGGATGAGGGATCAGCCCCAGCATTTT
v_gene: TRBV9; abundance: many; len: 15; j_gene: TRBJ1-1; d_gene: TRBD1; CDR3aa: CASSVTGGIGTEAFF; CDR3nt: TGTGCCAGCAGCGTGACAGGGGGGATCGGCACTGAAGCTTTCTTT
v_gene: TRBV9; abundance: many; len: 16; j_gene: TRBJ2-1; d_gene: TRBD2; CDR3aa: CASSPTSGASYNEQFF; CDR3nt: TGTGCCAGCAGCCCGACTAGCGGGGCCTCCTACAATGAGCAGTTCTTC
v_gene: TRBV7-3; abundance: many; len: 17; j_gene: TRBJ2-7; d_gene: -; CDR3aa: CASSLQRLGPIFDEQYF; CDR3nt: TGTGCCAGCAGCTTACAACGTCTAGGCCCGATTTTCGACGAGCAGTACTTC
v_gene: TRBV9; abundance: many; len: 15; j_gene: TRBJ2-2; d_gene: -; CDR3aa: CASSVANLGTGELFF; CDR3nt: TGTGCCAGCAGCGTAGCAAACCTGGGGACCGGGGAGCTGTTTTTT
v_gene: TRBV9; abundance: many; len: 16; j_gene: TRBJ2-1; d_gene: TRBD2; CDR3aa: CASSDRPGTSGNEQFF; CDR3nt: TGTGCCAGCAGCGACCGACCCGGGACTAGCGGGAATGAGCAGTTCTTC
v_gene: TRBV9; abundance: many; len: 15; j_gene: TRBJ1-2; d_gene: -; CDR3aa: CASSVFPGGSEGYTF; CDR3nt: TGTGCCAGCAGCGTATTTCCCGGGGGCAGCGAAGGCTACACCTTC
v_gene: TRBV9; abundance: many; len: 18; j_gene: TRBJ2-2; d_gene: -; CDR3aa: CASSPRGGPVSSTGELFF; CDR3nt: TGTGCCAGCAGCCCCCGCGGAGGGCCAGTGTCAAGCACCGGGGAGCTGTTTTTT
v_gene: TRBV9; abundance: many; len: 17; j_gene: TRBJ2-1; d_gene: TRBD2; CDR3aa: CASSDRRGGGPYNEQFF; CDR3nt: TGTGCCAGCAGCGACCGCCGGGGGGGTGGGCCCTACAATGAGCAGTTCTTC
v_gene: TRBV21-1; abundance: many; len: 20; j_gene: TRBJ2-2; d_gene: -; CDR3aa: CASGHIYYRVSGSLAGELFF; CDR3nt: TGTGCCAGCGGACATATTTACTACAGAGTTAGCGGGAGCCTGGCCGGGGAGCTGTTTTTT
v_gene: TRBV9; abundance: many; len: 16; j_gene: TRBJ2-2; d_gene: TRBD2; CDR3aa: CASSLGLELNTGELFF; CDR3nt: TGTGCCAGCAGCCTGGGACTAGAATTGAACACCGGGGAGCTGTTTTTT
v_gene: TRBV9; abundance: large; len: 13; j_gene: TRBJ2-5; d_gene: -; CDR3aa: CASSVEGRETQYF; CDR3nt: TGTGCCAGCAGCGTAGAAGGACGAGAGACCCAGTACTTC
v_gene: TRBV9; abundance: many; len: 13; j_gene: TRBJ1-6; d_gene: -; CDR3aa: CASSVLGNSPLHF; CDR3nt: TGTGCCAGCAGCGTTCTTGGAAATTCACCCCTCCACTTT
v_gene: TRBV9; abundance: many; len: 15; j_gene: TRBJ2-1; d_gene: -; CDR3aa: CASSPMLEVYNEQFF; CDR3nt: TGTGCCAGCAGTCCCATGTTGGAGGTCTACAATGAGCAGTTCTTC
v_gene: TRBV9; abundance: many; len: 15; j_gene: TRBJ2-2; d_gene: -; CDR3aa: CASSVKGQNTGELFF; CDR3nt: TGTGCCAGCAGCGTAAAAGGACAGAACACCGGGGAGCTGTTTTTT
v_gene: TRBV9; abundance: many; len: 13; j_gene: TRBJ2-7; d_gene: -; CDR3aa: CASSVGSHYEQYF; CDR3nt: TGTGCCAGCAGCGTAGGTAGCCACTACGAGCAGTACTTC
v_gene: TRBV9; abundance: many; len: 16; j_gene: TRBJ2-3; d_gene: -; CDR3aa: CASSVMLTPSADTQYF; CDR3nt: TGTGCCAGCAGCGTCATGTTGACTCCCAGTGCAGATACGCAGTATTTT
v_gene: TRBV9; abundance: many; len: 18; j_gene: TRBJ2-5; d_gene: -; CDR3aa: CASSASRRADLAKETQYF; CDR3nt: TGTGCCAGCAGCGCCAGCAGGAGGGCCGATTTAGCCAAAGAGACCCAGTACTTC
v_gene: TRBV20-1; abundance: -; len: 16; j_gene: TRBJ1-4; d_gene: -; CDR3aa: CSPPGRGPTTNEKLFF; CDR3nt: TGCAGTCCCCCTGGGAGGGGACCTACAACTAATGAAAAACTGTTTTTT
v_gene: TRBV9; abundance: many; len: 16; j_gene: TRBJ2-3; d_gene: -; CDR3aa: CASSVSSLDGTDTQYF; CDR3nt: TGTGCCAGCAGCGTATCGAGTCTGGACGGCACAGATACGCAGTATTTT
v_gene: TRBV9; abundance: many; len: 14; j_gene: TRBJ1-2; d_gene: -; CDR3aa: CASSVASIGGGYTF; CDR3nt: TGTGCCAGCAGCGTAGCTTCCATAGGCGGGGGCTACACCTTC
v_gene: TRBV9; abundance: many; len: 16; j_gene: TRBJ2-1; d_gene: -; CDR3aa: CASSVSSDSSYNEQFF; CDR3nt: TGTGCCAGCAGCGTCAGTAGCGACAGCTCCTACAATGAGCAGTTCTTC
v_gene: TRBV9; abundance: many; len: 15; j_gene: TRBJ1-1; d_gene: -; CDR3aa: CASSVGPELNTEAFF; CDR3nt: TGTGCCAGCAGCGTAGGCCCAGAGCTGAACACTGAAGCTTTCTTT
v_gene: TRBV21-1; abundance: many; len: 14; j_gene: TRBJ1-2; d_gene: -; CDR3aa: CASSKPRANYGYTF; CDR3nt: TGTGCCAGCAGCAAACCCAGGGCTAACTATGGCTACACCTTC
v_gene: TRBV9; abundance: many; len: 13; j_gene: TRBJ2-3; d_gene: -; CDR3aa: CASSEPAGDTQYF; CDR3nt: TGTGCCAGCAGCGAGCCAGCGGGAGATACGCAGTATTTT
v_gene: TRBV9; abundance: many; len: 15; j_gene: TRBJ2-5; d_gene: -; CDR3aa: CASSVGGGVWETQYF; CDR3nt: TGTGCCAGCAGCGTAGGGGGCGGGGTATGGGAGACCCAGTACTTC
v_gene: TRBV9; abundance: many; len: 15; j_gene: TRBJ2-3; d_gene: TRBD1; CDR3aa: CASSYRTGGTDTQYF; CDR3nt: TGTGCCAGCAGTTACCGGACAGGAGGCACAGATACGCAGTATTTT
v_gene: TRBV9; abundance: many; len: 16; j_gene: TRBJ2-2; d_gene: -; CDR3aa: CATSAGHSKPTGELFF; CDR3nt: TGTGCCACCTCAGCGGGACACTCGAAGCCAACCGGGGAGCTGTTTTTT
v_gene: TRBV9; abundance: -; len: 15; j_gene: TRBJ2-1; d_gene: TRBD2; CDR3aa: CASSQRGGKDNEQFF; CDR3nt: TGTGCCAGCAGTCAGCGGGGGGGCAAGGACAATGAGCAGTTCTTC
v_gene: TRBV9; abundance: many; len: 14; j_gene: TRBJ2-7; d_gene: -; CDR3aa: CASSALASSYEQYF; CDR3nt: TGTGCCAGCAGCGCCCTAGCGTCTTCCTACGAGCAGTACTTC
v_gene: TRBV9; abundance: many; len: 14; j_gene: TRBJ2-1; d_gene: TRBD2; CDR3aa: CASSVLAVYNEQFF; CDR3nt: TGTGCCAGCAGCGTTCTAGCGGTCTACAATGAGCAGTTCTTC
v_gene: TRBV9; abundance: many; len: 14; j_gene: TRBJ2-5; d_gene: TRBD2; CDR3aa: CASSVGLAGETQYF; CDR3nt: TGTGCCAGCAGCGTGGGTCTAGCGGGAGAGACCCAGTACTTC
v_gene: TRBV9; abundance: many; len: 11; j_gene: TRBJ2-1; d_gene: -; CDR3aa: CASSLYGEQFF; CDR3nt: TGTGCCAGCAGTCTTTACGGTGAGCAGTTCTTC
v_gene: TRBV9; abundance: many; len: 19; j_gene: TRBJ2-1; d_gene: TRBD2; CDR3aa: CASSARTSGSRGSYNEQFF; CDR3nt: TGTGCCAGCAGCGCCCGGACTAGCGGGAGCCGGGGCTCCTACAATGAGCAGTTCTTC
v_gene: TRBV9; abundance: many; len: 12; j_gene: TRBJ2-3; d_gene: -; CDR3aa: CASSLSVGTQYF; CDR3nt: TGTGCCAGCAGCCTATCAGTGGGGACGCAGTATTTT
v_gene: TRBV9; abundance: many; len: 14; j_gene: TRBJ1-1; d_gene: -; CDR3aa: CASSLGQPNTEAFF; CDR3nt: TGTGCCAGCAGCTTGGGACAACCCAACACTGAAGCTTTCTTT
v_gene: TRBV9; abundance: -; len: 14; j_gene: TRBJ2-2; d_gene: TRBD2; CDR3aa: CASSTGLATGELFF; CDR3nt: TGTGCCAGCAGCACCGGACTAGCGACCGGGGAGCTGTTTTTT
v_gene: TRBV9; abundance: many; len: 15; j_gene: TRBJ2-2; d_gene: -; CDR3aa: CASSVAFGGTGELFF; CDR3nt: TGTGCCAGCAGCGTAGCTTTCGGAGGCACCGGGGAGCTGTTTTTT
v_gene: TRBV9; abundance: many; len: 15; j_gene: TRBJ2-1; d_gene: TRBD2; CDR3aa: CASSVGTSGHNEQFF; CDR3nt: TGTGCCAGCAGCGTCGGGACTAGCGGCCACAATGAGCAGTTCTTC
v_gene: TRBV9; abundance: many; len: 15; j_gene: TRBJ1-2; d_gene: -; CDR3aa: CASSVAPGVNYGYTF; CDR3nt: TGTGCCAGCAGCGTAGCCCCGGGCGTCAACTATGGCTACACCTTC
v_gene: TRBV9; abundance: many; len: 16; j_gene: TRBJ2-3; d_gene: TRBD2; CDR3aa: CASSVGGGRSTDTQYF; CDR3nt: TGTGCCAGCAGCGTAGGCGGGGGGCGAAGCACAGATACGCAGTATTTT
v_gene: TRBV9; abundance: many; len: 15; j_gene: TRBJ2-5; d_gene: -; CDR3aa: CASSLRPGEWETQYF; CDR3nt: TGTGCCAGCAGCCTCCGCCCAGGGGAGTGGGAGACCCAGTACTTC
v_gene: TRBV9; abundance: medium-sized; len: 14; j_gene: TRBJ1-1; d_gene: TRBD1; CDR3aa: CASSVKGADTEAFF; CDR3nt: TGTGCCAGCAGCGTAAAGGGGGCGGACACTGAAGCTTTCTTT
v_gene: TRBV9; abundance: many; len: 15; j_gene: TRBJ1-5; d_gene: TRBD1; CDR3aa: CASSAGPSGGQPQHF; CDR3nt: TGTGCCAGCAGCGCAGGTCCCTCAGGGGGCCAGCCCCAGCATTTT
v_gene: TRBV9; abundance: many; len: 15; j_gene: TRBJ2-1; d_gene: TRBD1; CDR3aa: CASSAGQAAYNEQFF; CDR3nt: TGTGCCAGCAGCGCCGGACAGGCCGCATACAATGAGCAGTTCTTC
v_gene: TRBV9; abundance: many; len: 15; j_gene: TRBJ2-7; d_gene: TRBD2; CDR3aa: CASSVGPGGGYEQYF; CDR3nt: TGTGCCAGCAGCGTAGGTCCGGGAGGTGGCTACGAGCAGTACTTC
v_gene: TRBV9; abundance: many; len: 15; j_gene: TRBJ2-1; d_gene: -; CDR3aa: CASSVGWGPYNEQFF; CDR3nt: TGTGCCAGCAGCGTAGGGTGGGGTCCATACAATGAGCAGTTCTTC
v_gene: TRBV9; abundance: many; len: 12; j_gene: TRBJ1-1; d_gene: -; CDR3aa: CASTVLDTEAFF; CDR3nt: TGTGCCAGCACCGTCCTCGACACAGAAGCTTTCTTT
v_gene: TRBV27; abundance: many; len: 13; j_gene: TRBJ2-7; d_gene: -; CDR3aa: CASSLLGPYEQYF; CDR3nt: TGTGCCAGCAGTTTACTGGGACCCTACGAGCAGTACTTC
v_gene: TRBV9; abundance: many; len: 16; j_gene: TRBJ1-3; d_gene: -; CDR3aa: CASSVFSGTPGNTIYF; CDR3nt: TGTGCCAGCAGCGTATTTAGTGGGACGCCCGGAAACACCATATATTTT
v_gene: TRBV9; abundance: many; len: 15; j_gene: TRBJ2-5; d_gene: -; CDR3aa: CASSVESRGRETQYF; CDR3nt: TGTGCCAGCAGCGTGGAGTCCAGGGGACGGGAGACCCAGTACTTC
v_gene: TRBV9; abundance: many; len: 16; j_gene: TRBJ2-7; d_gene: -; CDR3aa: CASSVDPTGTSYEQYF; CDR3nt: TGTGCCAGCAGCGTAGACCCCACAGGGACCTCCTACGAGCAGTACTTC